The 25 T cell receptor beta chains presented below share a single source sample, sequenced in a study of cytomegalovirus exposure and HLA in healthy donors. The PCR used 60 Vbeta and 13 Jbeta primers. Method: immunoSEQ multiplex PCR; TCRdb's copy keeps in-frame clones and lacks some. This table has roughly 71,000 clones, roughly 81% appearing once. Sequenced: PBMCs. Receptor source: a human donor in good health.

The V call is TRBV6-1, the J call TRBJ2-7, with D possibly TRBD1 on 5 matching bases. The V gene's germline CDR1 is MNHNS and CDR2 SASEGT. The ends were cut back, 6 bases at V and 3 bases at J, with 12 bases in the middle. The CDR3 sequence is 13 residues long. The CDR3 nucleotides read TGTGCCAGCAGCCTTGGGCAGGGCTACGAGCAGTACTTC. It translates to CASSLGQGYEQYF.

The rearrangement links TRBV11-3 to TRBJ2-3; 14 bases fit TRBD2. CDR3 length: 16 amino acids. Per the germline V gene, CDR1 is SGHNT and CDR2 is YENEEA. V lost 6 bases and J lost 3; bases outside the gene matches: 5. CDR3 nucleotides: TGTGCCAGCAGTCAAGGGACTAGCGGGAGAACAGATACGCAGTATTTT. Its protein product is CASSQGTSGRTDTQYF.

This clone ranks as medium-sized (0.01 to 0.1%). The V gene is TRBV5-5, the J gene TRBJ1-1; D is ambiguous. The V and J ends lost 5 bases and 2 bases respectively, with 10 bases between them. CDR1 is SGHKS and CDR2 is YYEKEE in the germline V gene (reference sequence). This CDR3 is built from 13 residues. This CDR3 reads CASRLDLNTEAFF. CDR3 nucleotide sequence: TGTGCCAGCAGATTAGATCTTAACACTGAAGCTTTCTTT.

V is TRBV7-3 and J is TRBJ2-2, with 7 positions matching TRBD1. This CDR3 has 16 residues. Germline loops: CDR1 SGHTA, CDR2 FQGTGA. The trim removed 1 base at V and 6 bases at J, leaving 8 bases unmatched. The CDR3 loop is CASSLKGLQGSGELFF. The DNA for the CDR3 is TGTGCCAGCAGCTTAAAGGGTTTACAGGGGTCCGGGGAGCTGTTTTTT.

The V gene is TRBV9, the J gene TRBJ2-1; D is unresolved. CDR3 size: 17 residues. Trimming pared 2 bases from V and 0 bases from J, leaving 15 bases between. Germline V lookup: CDR1 SGDLS, CDR2 YYNGEE. The CDR3, as DNA: TGTGCCAGCAGCGTTGTAGGCGGATTCAGCTCCTACAATGAGCAGTTCTTC. This sequence encodes CASSVVGGFSSYNEQFF.

The chain recombines TRBV30 with TRBJ1-5; TRBD1 might be the D (6 bases). V was pared by 2 bases and J by 0 bases, with 8 bases between. This CDR3 comprises 14 residues. Germline assignment: CDR1 GTSNPN and CDR2 SVGIG (reference sequence). CDR3 sequence: CAWSRGSSNQPQHF. In DNA form, the CDR3 reads TGTGCCTGGAGTAGGGGGTCTAGCAATCAGCCCCAGCATTTT.

V is TRBV5-6 and J is TRBJ1-5; 10 bases align to TRBD1. V was pared by 4 bases and J by 2 bases, with 6 bases of the junction left unmatched. This CDR3 has 16 residues. Germline assignment: CDR1 SGHDT and CDR2 YYEEEE. The DNA of the CDR3 is TGTGCCAGCAGCCAAAGGGGGACAGGGGGCAATCAGCCCCAGCATTTT. It yields the protein CASSQRGTGGNQPQHF.

The rearrangement joins TRBV7-8 to TRBJ1-5; the D is unclear. Germline-derived CDR1 and CDR2 are SGHVS and FQNEAQ. Trimming left V 5 bases short and J 5 bases short, with 16 bases between. This CDR3 is built from 15 residues. CDR3 in amino acids: CASSRTSEGYQPQHF. CDR3 coding DNA: TGTGCCAGCAGCCGTACAAGTGAGGGTTATCAGCCCCAGCATTTT.

This clone was counted between two and nine times. V usage is TRBV25-1 and J usage is TRBJ2-1, with D possibly being TRBD2 (5 bases). The V end lost 6 bases, the J end lost 6 bases, and 12 bases lay between the germline ends. Germline V gives CDR1 MGHDK, CDR2 SYGVNS. This CDR3 has 13 residues. The DNA of the CDR3 is TGTGCCAGCAGCCTTGGACTCTCCAATGAGCAGTTCTTC. The encoded protein is CASSLGLSNEQFF.

This rearrangement joins TRBV6-1 to TRBJ2-7; D ambiguous. The CDR3 length is 11 residues. The V end lost 4 bases, the J end lost 2 bases, and 3 bases lay between the germline ends. Per germline, CDR1 MNHNS and CDR2 SASEGT. Written as DNA, the CDR3 is TGTGCCAGCAGTGTCACCTACGAGCAGTACTTC. Its protein is CASSVTYEQYF.

The chain links TRBV5-1 to TRBJ1-1, with D unresolved. The CDR3 length is 14 residues. The germline CDR1 and CDR2 sequences are SGHRS and YFSETQ. Trimming took 0 bases from V and 5 from J, leaving 11 bases between them. The CDR3 reads CASSLGVTGTEAFF. As DNA, the CDR3 is TGCGCCAGCAGCTTGGGGGTGACTGGAACTGAAGCTTTCTTT.

There are a few counts of this clone. The chain combines TRBV28 with TRBJ1-3; D gene unclear. Germline CDR1 reads MDHEN; CDR2 reads SYDVKM. The V end was cut by 6 bases, the J end by 4 bases, with 4 bases between. The CDR3 loop spans 11 amino acids. This CDR3 reads CASSPGNTIYF. CDR3 DNA sequence: TGTGCCAGCAGCCCAGGAAACACCATATATTTT. The whole variable domain, remainder taken from reference TRBV28 and TRBJ1-3, is DVKVTQSSRYLVKRTGEKVFLECVQDMDHENMFWYRQDPGLGLRLIYFSYDVKMKEKGDIPEGYSVSREKKERFSLILESASTNQTSMYLCASSPGNTIYFGEGSWLTVV.

The chain joins TRBV4-2 to TRBJ1-1; tentative D call: TRBD1 (6 bases). There are 15 residues in the CDR3. With 1 base removed from V and 2 bases from J, the gap between germline ends came to 11 bases. The V gene's germline CDR1 is LGHNA and CDR2 YNFKEQ. CDR3 sequence reads: CASSQGSGTNTEAFF. The CDR3, as DNA: TGTGCCAGCAGCCAAGGGTCAGGGACAAACACTGAAGCTTTCTTT.

V is TRBV4-1 and J is TRBJ2-1; TRBD2 matches at 14 bases. The V segment lost 3 bases and the J segment 0 bases; nucleotides outside the gene matches: 4. The CDR3 totals 18 residues. The germline V gene has CDR1 MGHRA and CDR2 YSYEKL. CDR3 loop: CASSQGLAGASSYNEQFF. Written as DNA, the CDR3 is TGCGCCAGCAGCCAGGGACTAGCGGGAGCCAGCTCCTACAATGAGCAGTTCTTC.

This chain joins TRBV9 and TRBJ2-1; TRBD1 aligns across 9 bases. Germline loops: CDR1 SGDLS, CDR2 YYNGEE. V was pared by 4 bases and J by 1 base, with 9 bases of the junction left unmatched. This CDR3 comprises 17 residues. The DNA of the CDR3 is TGTGCCAGCAGCACGAGACAGGGGGGGTTATCCTACAATGAGCAGTTCTTC. Protein product: CASSTRQGGLSYNEQFF.

This clone was observed a handful of times. The J gene is TRBJ1-1, the V gene TRBV4-1, with 9 bases matching TRBD1. This CDR3 region has 16 residues. Germline V gene data show CDR1 as MGHRA and CDR2 as YSYEKL. Trimming took 1 base from V and 1 from J; bases not matched to a gene: 4. The DNA for the CDR3 is TGCGCCAGCAGCCAAGTCCCGGGACAGGGGAACACTGAAGCTTTCTTT. This gives the protein CASSQVPGQGNTEAFF.

V is TRBV19 and J is TRBJ2-5; D call uncertain. V was trimmed by 5 bases and J by 3 bases, leaving 4 bases between them. Germline V gene sequence: CDR1 LNHDA, CDR2 SQIVND (reference sequence). The CDR3 extends over 11 amino acids. The CDR3 region has the DNA TGTGCCAGTAGTGGAGAAGAGACCCAGTACTTC. Translated, it gives CASSGEETQYF.

The rearrangement joins TRBV29-1 to TRBJ1-1, with 9 bases matching TRBD1. The length of the CDR3 is 14 residues. V dropped 7 bases and J dropped 2; count of bases not matched to a gene: 8. Germline lookup yields CDR1 SQVTM and CDR2 ANQGSEA. CDR3 coding DNA: TGCAGCGGCTACGACAGGGGGGAAAACACTGAAGCTTTCTTT. Its protein is CSGYDRGENTEAFF.

This clone was seen a single time. V is TRBV19 and J is TRBJ2-7; TRBD1 might be the D (5 bases). The CDR3 contains 14 residues. V shed 2 bases and J shed 1 base, with 9 bases lying between them. CDR1 and CDR2 (germline): LNHDA, SQIVND (reference sequence). DNA of the CDR3: TGTGCCAGTAGTATATCGGACATATCCTACGAGCAGTACTTC. Translated, it gives CASSISDISYEQYF.

The J gene is TRBJ2-5, the V gene TRBV10-3, with D unresolved. The V and J ends lost 3 bases and 5 bases respectively, with 7 bases between them. This CDR3 is 12 amino acids long. The germline V gene has CDR1 ENHRY and CDR2 SYGVKD. CDR3 sequence (DNA): TGTGCCATCAGTGAAATGAGGGAGACCCAGTACTTC. It encodes CAISEMRETQYF.

This chain links TRBV2 with TRBJ2-1, with 7 bases lining up with TRBD2. The CDR3 is 12 amino acids. The germline CDR1 and CDR2 sequences are SNHLY and FYNNEI. Unmatched junction bases numbered 9, after V lost 7 bases and J lost 12 bases. DNA of the CDR3: TGTGCCAGCACTAGCGGCCCAAGGGTGCAGTTCTTC. Translating gives CASTSGPRVQFF.

V is TRBV29-1 and J is TRBJ1-2; 8 bases line up with TRBD1. The CDR3 runs 13 residues. V trimming: 7 bases; J trimming: 2 bases; junction bases outside the gene matches: 6. The germline CDR1 and CDR2 sequences are SQVTM and ANQGSEA. CDR3 in amino acids: CSASGQANYGYTF. In DNA form, the CDR3 reads TGCAGCGCCTCGGGACAGGCCAACTATGGCTACACCTTC.

The chain employs TRBV30 and TRBJ2-3, with D possibly TRBD1 on 7 matching bases. Trimming pared 0 bases from V and 2 bases from J, leaving 12 bases between. The germline V gene has CDR1 GTSNPN and CDR2 SVGIG (reference sequence). The CDR3 is 15 residues long. CDR3 DNA sequence: TGTGCCTGGAGTGTTGGGGGGACAGCCACAGATACGCAGTATTTT. Protein: CAWSVGGTATDTQYF. Complete variable domain (other parts from reference TRBV30 and TRBJ2-3): SQTIHQWPATLVQPVGSPLSLECTVEGTSNPNLYWYRQAAGRGLQLLFYSVGIGQISSEVPQNLSASRPQDRQFILSSKKLLLSDSGFYLCAWSVGGTATDTQYFGPGTRLTVL.

This clone showed up just once. The rearrangement uses TRBV7-9 and TRBJ2-7, with D tentatively TRBD1 (5 bases). Germline V CDR1 and CDR2: SEHNR, FQNEAQ (reference sequence). Trimming cost V 5 bases and J 0 bases, with 17 bases left between them. CDR3 length: 16 residues. The CDR3 sequence is CASSPSYGAYSYEQYF. The CDR3 DNA sequence: TGTGCCAGCAGCCCCTCCTATGGGGCCTACTCCTACGAGCAGTACTTC. The full variable domain, with the rest looked up from reference TRBV7-9 and TRBJ2-7, is DTGVSQNPRHKITKRGQNVTFRCDPISEHNRLYWYRQTLGQGPEFLTYFQNEAQLEKSRLLSDRFSAERPKGSFSTLEIQRTEQGDSAMYLCASSPSYGAYSYEQYFGPGTRLTVT.

The chain joins TRBV27 to TRBJ2-1; D may be TRBD2 (5 bases). The CDR3 contains 14 residues. V lost 3 bases and J lost 4, with 10 bases in between. Germline V CDR1 and CDR2: MNHEY, SMNVEV (reference sequence). The CDR3 loop is CASSFGEGYNEQFF. The CDR3 DNA reads TGTGCCAGCAGTTTCGGGGAAGGTTACAATGAGCAGTTCTTC.